This T cell receptor beta chain was captured in a study of blood T cells in healthy people across ages. This CDR3 is 14 amino acids long. Germline loops: CDR1 LNHDA, CDR2 SQIVND (reference sequence). J gave up 0 bases and V 3 bases, and 0 bases lay outside the gene matches. A second PCR of about 6 to 12 cycles used a sample-barcoded 5' primer and a J-beta primer mix. Each sample yielded at least 3 million CDR3-containing paired-end reads. MiXCR, run by TCRdb on the 5' RACE reads, gives a single entry per CDR3 protein. The profile covers over 1,500,000 distinct CDR3 sequences, with about 39% appearing a single time and 23% taken by the ten largest.

What was sequenced was blood. The chain recombines TRBV19 with TRBJ2-7; 9 bases align to TRBD1. The origin of this receptor is a human donor in good health. This CDR3 reads CASSMTGGSYEQYF. CDR3 bases: TGTGCCAGTAGTATGACAGGGGGCTCCTACGAGCAGTACTTC.